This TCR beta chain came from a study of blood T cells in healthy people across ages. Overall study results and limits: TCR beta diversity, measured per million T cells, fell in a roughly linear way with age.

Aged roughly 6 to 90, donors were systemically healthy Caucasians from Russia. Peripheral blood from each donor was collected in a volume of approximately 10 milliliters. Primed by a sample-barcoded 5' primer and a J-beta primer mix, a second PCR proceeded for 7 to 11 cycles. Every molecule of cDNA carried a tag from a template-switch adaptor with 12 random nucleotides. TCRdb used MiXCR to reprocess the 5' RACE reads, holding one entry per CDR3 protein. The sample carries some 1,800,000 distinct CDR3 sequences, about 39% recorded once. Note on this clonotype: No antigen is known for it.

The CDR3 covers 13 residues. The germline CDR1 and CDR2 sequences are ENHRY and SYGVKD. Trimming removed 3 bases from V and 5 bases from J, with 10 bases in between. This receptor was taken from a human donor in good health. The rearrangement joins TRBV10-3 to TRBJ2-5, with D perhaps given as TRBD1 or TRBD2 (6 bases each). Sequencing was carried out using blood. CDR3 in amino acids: CAISDWGAETQYF. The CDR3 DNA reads TGTGCCATCAGTGATTGGGGGGCTGAGACCCAGTACTTC.